This T cell receptor (beta chain) was profiled in a study of OX40 agonist ivuxolimab in advanced cancers. Study-level background: The drug used for patients, ivuxolimab, was an agonistic anti-OX40 (CD134) antibody. One patient with hepatocellular carcinoma and two with cutaneous melanoma, three in all, had partial responses. The mean age was about 57 years, ranging from about 20 to 90, with less than 90% of participants male. Study-wide findings and caveats: Clonal expansion by week 6 occurred in CD4+ and CD8+ blood T cells (at 0.1 to 3.0 mg/kg).

Germline V lookup: CDR1 MNHNY, CDR2 SVGAGI (reference sequence). This CDR3 is built from 15 residues. The ends were cut back, 5 bases at V and 0 bases at J, with 11 bases in the middle. Of note for this clone: Its antigen remains unknown.

Data came from immunoSEQ multiplex PCR; TCRdb stores just in-frame clones and leaves some out. This table holds more than 65,000 clones, approximately 89% found once. The receptor was isolated from an adult with an advanced solid tumor such as melanoma, head and neck, liver or kidney cancer. Sequenced here: CD4+ or CD8+ T cells sorted from blood, sampled in a trial of the OX40 agonist ivuxolimab. The rearrangement links TRBV6-6 to TRBJ1-3; D is perhaps TRBD1 (6 bases). The CDR3 protein is CASSPSDSSGNTIYF. The DNA for the CDR3 is TGTGCCAGCAGTCCCTCGGACAGCTCTGGAAACACCATATATTTT.